A single T cell receptor (beta chain) is shown here with its context. The J segment lost 6 bases and the V segment lost 2 bases, leaving 11 bases of the junction unmatched. The V gene's germline CDR1 is LGHNA and CDR2 YSLEER. The CDR3 totals 19 residues. The sample is drawn from a study of blood T cell repertoires in COVID-19. Study background: PBMCs, B-cell-depleted T cells, or T cells provided the cDNA or gDNA that made up the material.

Sequencing used immunoSEQ multiplex PCR; TCRdb keeps in-frame clones, though not all of them. In the table there are around 30,000 clones, roughly nine tenths of which are singletons. The material sequenced was peripheral blood. V usage is TRBV4-3 and J usage is TRBJ2-2; TRBD2 matches 14 bases. The sequence was collected from an older man with active COVID-19. The CDR3 is CASSQKAGLAGDESGELFF. The CDR3 DNA follows: TGCGCCAGCAGCCAAAAAGCGGGACTAGCGGGAGATGAATCCGGGGAGCTGTTTTTT.